One and the same sample provided the 19 T cell receptor beta chains below, sequenced in a study of T cells expressing NK-cell markers. TCRdb re-called the 5' RACE reads and shows each CDR3 protein once, DNA omitted. The table gives some 500,000 distinct CDR3 sequences; the top ten clones make up over 1.1% of it. Sequenced material: blood T cells: a sorted CD56 or NKG2C T cell subset, CD4+ or CD8+ T cells, or bulk PBMC T cells (not recorded which). The source is a woman aged 45 to 65 in good health.

The CDR3 spells CSARDPREGRDTQYF. The chain has TRBV20-1 and TRBJ2-3; TCRdb's D call, TRBD2, is unchecked because there is no DNA. CDR1 DFQATT and CDR2 SNEGSKA come from the germline V gene (reference sequence). The CDR3 loop spans 15 amino acids.

This sequence joins TRBV20-1 and TRBJ2-7; TCRdb reports TRBD2, a call that lacks DNA to check it against. Germline V lookup: CDR1 DFQATT, CDR2 SNEGSKA (reference sequence). The length of the CDR3 is 18 residues. The chain's CDR3 is CSARDFGKAGEGSYEQYF.

This chain links TRBV24-1 with TRBJ2-1; TCRdb picks TRBD1, but there is no DNA to check that call. Germline values: CDR1 KGHDR, CDR2 SFDVKD. The CDR3 sequence is 12 residues long. The chain's CDR3 is CATSDPGDEQFF.

This rearrangement joins TRBV5-1 to TRBJ2-7; the TCRdb call, TRBD1, lacks DNA for checking. The CDR3 sequence is 14 residues long. CDR1 and CDR2 (germline): SGHRS, YFSETQ. This chain's CDR3 is CASSLADPRNEQYF. The full variable domain, rest sourced from reference TRBV5-1 and TRBJ2-7, is KAGVTQTPRYLIKTRGQQVTLSCSPISGHRSVSWYQQTPGQGLQFLFEYFSETQRNKGNFPGRFSGRQFSNSRSEMNVSTLELGDSALYLCASSLADPRNEQYFGPGTRLTVT.

CDR3 residues: CASRRDRVVENEQFF. This chain connects TRBV6-6 to TRBJ2-1; the TCRdb call, TRBD1, lacks DNA for checking. The V gene's germline CDR1 is MNHNY and CDR2 SVGAGI (reference sequence). This CDR3 spans 15 amino acids.

This sequence joins TRBV11-1 and TRBJ2-1; TCRdb picks TRBD1, but there is no DNA to check that call. This CDR3 region has 13 residues. Germline V lookup: CDR1 SGHAT, CDR2 FQDESV (reference sequence). This CDR3 reads CASRAGLEGGEFF.

The chain combines TRBV27 with TRBJ2-5; TCRdb outputs TRBD1, but without DNA this stays unchecked. The CDR3 is 15 amino acids. Germline V gene lookup returns CDR1 MNHEY and CDR2 SMNVEV (reference sequence). CDR3: CASSSRPTGLETQYF.

This rearrangement joins TRBV27 to TRBJ2-5; the D call from TCRdb, TRBD2, cannot be confirmed without DNA. Germline CDR1 MNHEY, CDR2 SMNVEV (reference sequence). The CDR3 spans 13 residues. The CDR3 here is CASSSGTLGTQYF.

The V and J genes are TRBV5-5 and TRBJ2-3; TCRdb reports TRBD2, a call that lacks DNA to check it against. CDR3 size: 17 residues. Germline V gene lookup returns CDR1 SGHKS and CDR2 YYEKEE (reference sequence). The CDR3 sequence: CASSLSPREGTGDTQYF.

V is TRBV24-1 and J is TRBJ1-4; the TRBD1 assignment by TCRdb is unverifiable without DNA. The CDR3 consists of 18 residues. Germline CDR1 reads KGHDR; CDR2 reads SFDVKD. CDR3 amino acids: CATSDPPIGPTTNEKLFF.

The chain recombines TRBV4-1 with TRBJ2-1; TCRdb gives TRBD2 as the D gene, but with no DNA this cannot be confirmed. In germline, CDR1 is MGHRA, CDR2 YSYEKL. CDR3 length equals 16 residues. The CDR3 here is CASSQPTSGAYNEQFF.

V usage is TRBV24-1 and J usage is TRBJ1-1; without DNA, the TCRdb call of TRBD1 cannot be checked. The CDR3 runs to 14 residues. Per the germline V gene, CDR1 is KGHDR and CDR2 is SFDVKD. The CDR3 here is CATSDSGAGREAFF.

The chain uses TRBV4-1 and TRBJ2-1; absent DNA, TCRdb's TRBD2 call cannot be checked. The germline V gene has CDR1 MGHRA and CDR2 YSYEKL. This CDR3 contains 18 residues. CDR3 loop: CASSTPPRTSGRMDEQFF.

This chain uses TRBV5-1 with TRBJ2-5; TCRdb outputs TRBD2, but without DNA this stays unchecked. The CDR3 totals 14 residues. From germline, CDR1 is SGHRS and CDR2 YFSETQ. The CDR3 protein is CASSLSGRAETQYF.

The chain uses TRBV11-3 and TRBJ2-1; there is no DNA to check the TCRdb D call of TRBD1. The CDR3 contains 18 residues. Germline V gene sequence: CDR1 SGHNT, CDR2 YENEEA. CDR3 loop: CASVTSTGALSSYNEQFF. The entire variable domain, with the rest obtained from reference TRBV11-3 and TRBJ2-1, is as follows: EAGVVQSPRYKIIEKKQPVAFWCNPISGHNTLYWYLQNLGQGPELLIRYENEEAVDDSQLPKDRFSAERLKGVDSTLKIQPAELGDSAVYLCASVTSTGALSSYNEQFFGPGTRLTVL.

V is TRBV20-1 and J is TRBJ2-3; no DNA is available, so the TRBD1 call from TCRdb remains unchecked. Germline assignment: CDR1 DFQATT and CDR2 SNEGSKA (reference sequence). The CDR3 covers 14 residues. CDR3 region: CSASHQGRTDTQYF.

The rearrangement uses TRBV5-1 and TRBJ2-2; TCRdb outputs TRBD2, but without DNA this stays unchecked. Germline V gives CDR1 SGHRS, CDR2 YFSETQ. The CDR3 has 17 amino acids. CDR3 in amino acids: CASSLAQLAGLTGELFF.

This chain joins TRBV19 and TRBJ1-2; TCRdb's D gene call, TRBD1, goes unchecked for lack of DNA. The CDR3 has 16 residues. In germline, CDR1 is LNHDA, CDR2 SQIVND (reference sequence). The chain's CDR3 is CASSSPTGRANYGYTF.

The gene calls are TRBV10-3 and TRBJ2-4; TCRdb calls TRBD1, which cannot be checked without DNA. Germline V gene sequence: CDR1 ENHRY, CDR2 SYGVKD. The length of the CDR3 is 14 residues. The CDR3 sequence is CAISAGTGGNIQYF.